The present TCR beta chain was sequenced within a study of T-cell memory formation after mild COVID-19. At the level of the study: TCR clusters were mostly confined to one donor each. General study results and limits: Contracting CD4+ clones sat mainly in CM and EM; CD8+ in EMRA. Pre-infection memory contained some responding clones, which suggested that cross-reactive memory had joined.

Per the germline V gene, CDR1 is MGHRA and CDR2 is YSYEKL. The ends were cut back, 0 bases at V and 0 bases at J, with 15 bases in the middle. The CDR3 consists of 18 residues. For this clonotype: Its antigen is currently unknown.

5'RACE, which relied on constant-segment primers, yielded TCR alpha and TCR beta cDNA libraries carrying sample barcodes and UMIs. TCRdb passed the 5' RACE reads through MiXCR, listing each CDR3 protein once. The repertoire holds 110,000 to 150,000 distinct CDR3 sequences, with approximately 25% as singletons. The sequence came from an adult woman who had mild COVID-19 (a few samples of this study predate the infection). Cell type and time point are not known. The sequenced material came from PBMCs or a T cell subset sorted from them (not recorded which). V gene TRBV4-1 combines with J gene TRBJ2-1; D remains unclear. The CDR3 is CASSQDPPVSSSYNEQFF. The CDR3 nucleotides read TGCGCCAGCAGCCAAGACCCCCCTGTTAGTAGCTCCTACAATGAGCAGTTCTTC.